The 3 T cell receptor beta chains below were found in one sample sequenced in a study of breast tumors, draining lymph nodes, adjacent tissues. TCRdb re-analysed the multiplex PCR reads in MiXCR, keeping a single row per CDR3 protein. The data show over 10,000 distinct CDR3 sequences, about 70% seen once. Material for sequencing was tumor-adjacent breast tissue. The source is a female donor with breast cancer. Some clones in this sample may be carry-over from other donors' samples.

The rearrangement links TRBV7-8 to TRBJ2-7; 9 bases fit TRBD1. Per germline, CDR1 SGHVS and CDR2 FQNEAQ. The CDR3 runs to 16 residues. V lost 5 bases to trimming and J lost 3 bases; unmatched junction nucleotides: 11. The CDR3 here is CASSSRDRDPSYEQYF. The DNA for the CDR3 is TGTGCCAGCAGCAGCCGGGACAGGGATCCCAGCTACGAGCAGTACTTC.

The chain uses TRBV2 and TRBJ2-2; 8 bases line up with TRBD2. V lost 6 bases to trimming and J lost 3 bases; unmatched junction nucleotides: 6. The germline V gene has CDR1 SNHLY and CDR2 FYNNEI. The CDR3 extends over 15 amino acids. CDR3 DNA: TGTGCCAGCAGCGCCCTAGCGGGCCACACCGGGGAGCTGTTTTTT. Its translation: CASSALAGHTGELFF.

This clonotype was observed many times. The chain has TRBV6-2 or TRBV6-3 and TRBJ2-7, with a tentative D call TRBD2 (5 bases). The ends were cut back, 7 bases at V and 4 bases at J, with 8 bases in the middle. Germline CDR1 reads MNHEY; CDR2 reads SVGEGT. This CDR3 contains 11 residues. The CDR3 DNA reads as TGTGCCAGCACCAGCGGTTACGAGCAGTACTTC. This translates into CASTSGYEQYF.